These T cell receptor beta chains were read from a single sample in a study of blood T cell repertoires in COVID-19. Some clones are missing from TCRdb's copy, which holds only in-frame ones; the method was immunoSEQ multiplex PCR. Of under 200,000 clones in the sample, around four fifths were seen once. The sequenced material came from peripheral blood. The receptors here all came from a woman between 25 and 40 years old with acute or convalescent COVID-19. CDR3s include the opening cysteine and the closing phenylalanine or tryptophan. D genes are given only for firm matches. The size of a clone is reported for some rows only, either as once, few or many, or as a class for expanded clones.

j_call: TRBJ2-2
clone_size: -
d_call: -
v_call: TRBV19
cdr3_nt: TGTGCCAGTAGTCCCCCGACAAGATCTACCGGGGAGCTGTTTTTT
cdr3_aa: CASSPPTRSTGELFF

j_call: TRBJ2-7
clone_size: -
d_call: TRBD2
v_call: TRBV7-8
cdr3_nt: TGTGCCAGCAGCTCCGCCGGGACTAGCGGGAGGGCATACGAGCAGTACTTC
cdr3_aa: CASSSAGTSGRAYEQYF

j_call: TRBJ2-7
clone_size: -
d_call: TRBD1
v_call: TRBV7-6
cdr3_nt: TGTGCCAGCAGCTTTAGGACAGGTTACGAGCAGTACTTC
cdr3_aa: CASSFRTGYEQYF

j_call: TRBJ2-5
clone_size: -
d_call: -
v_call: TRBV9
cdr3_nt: TGTGCCAGCAGCGTGGGGGGGGCCCCCCAAGAGACCCAGTACTTC
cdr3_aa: CASSVGGAPQETQYF

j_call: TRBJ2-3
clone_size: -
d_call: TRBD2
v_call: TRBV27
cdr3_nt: TGTGCCAGCGGGGGGGGCACAGATACGCAGTATTTT
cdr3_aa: CASGGGTDTQYF

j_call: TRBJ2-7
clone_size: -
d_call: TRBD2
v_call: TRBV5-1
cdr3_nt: TGCGCCAGCAGCGGTAGCGGGGGGAACTACGAGCAGTACTTC
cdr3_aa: CASSGSGGNYEQYF

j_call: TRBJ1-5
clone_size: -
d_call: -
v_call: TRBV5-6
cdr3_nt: TGTGCCAGCAGCTTAGGCAACTATATGAGTCAGCCCCAGCATTTT
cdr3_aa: CASSLGNYMSQPQHF

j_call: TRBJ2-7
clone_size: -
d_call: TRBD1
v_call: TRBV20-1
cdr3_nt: TGCAGTGCTAGTCGCCCCGGGACAGGATACGAGCAGTACTTC
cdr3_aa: CSASRPGTGYEQYF

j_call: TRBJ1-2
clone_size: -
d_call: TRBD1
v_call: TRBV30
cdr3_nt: TGTGCCTGGAGGGACGGACAGGCTGCTAACTATGGCTACACCTTC
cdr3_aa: CAWRDGQAANYGYTF

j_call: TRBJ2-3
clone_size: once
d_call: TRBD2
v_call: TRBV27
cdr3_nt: TGTGCCAGCAGCTGGTTGGGGAGGGGTCGTCCAGATACGCAGTATTTT
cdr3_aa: CASSWLGRGRPDTQYF

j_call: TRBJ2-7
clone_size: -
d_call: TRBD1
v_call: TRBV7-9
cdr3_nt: TGTGCCAGCAGTTTCCGGGACAGGGTTGCCGAGCAGTACTTC
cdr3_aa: CASSFRDRVAEQYF

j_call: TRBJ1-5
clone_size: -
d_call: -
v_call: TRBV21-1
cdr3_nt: TGTGCCAGCAGCCCTACCGGGGAGGGAGTGAGCAATCAGCCCCAGCATTTT
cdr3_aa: CASSPTGEGVSNQPQHF

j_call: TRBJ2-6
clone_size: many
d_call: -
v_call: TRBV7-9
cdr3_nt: TGTGCCAGCCCCCCTCCCTCTGGGGCCAACGTCCTGACTTTC
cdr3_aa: CASPPPSGANVLTF

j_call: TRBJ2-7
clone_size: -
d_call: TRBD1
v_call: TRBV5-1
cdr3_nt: TGCGCCAGCAGCTTGGGACAGGGGGCGCGTCACGAGCAGTACTTC
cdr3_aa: CASSLGQGARHEQYF

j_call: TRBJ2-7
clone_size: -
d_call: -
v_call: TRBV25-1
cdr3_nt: TGTGCCAGCAGTCCGGACAGTTCCTACGAGCAGTACTTC
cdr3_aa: CASSPDSSYEQYF

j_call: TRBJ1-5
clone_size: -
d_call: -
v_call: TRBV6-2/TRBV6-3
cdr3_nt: TGTGCCAGCAGTTATGGGCCGGGGGAGCGCAATCAGCCCCAGCATTTT
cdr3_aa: CASSYGPGERNQPQHF

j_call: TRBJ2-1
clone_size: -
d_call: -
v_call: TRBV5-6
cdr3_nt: TGTGCCAGCAGCTTGCTCGGACTGAGAGACAATGAGCAGTTCTTC
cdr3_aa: CASSLLGLRDNEQFF

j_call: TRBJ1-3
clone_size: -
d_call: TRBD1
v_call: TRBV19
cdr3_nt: TGTGCCAGTGGACAGGGGGCTGATGGAAACACCATATATTTT
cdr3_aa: CASGQGADGNTIYF

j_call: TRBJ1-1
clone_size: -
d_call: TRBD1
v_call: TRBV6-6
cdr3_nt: TGTGCCAGCGGCCGACAGGGGGGGAACACTGAAGCTTTCTTT
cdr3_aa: CASGRQGGNTEAFF

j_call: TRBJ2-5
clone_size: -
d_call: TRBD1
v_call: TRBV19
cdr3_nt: TGTGCCAGTAGTGACAGGTTGTTGGACAGGGTAGAGACCCAGTACTTC
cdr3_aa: CASSDRLLDRVETQYF

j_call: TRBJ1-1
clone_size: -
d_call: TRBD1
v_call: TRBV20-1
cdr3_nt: TGCAGTGCTGCGGACAGGCGTGAAGCTTTCTTT
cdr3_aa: CSAADRREAFF

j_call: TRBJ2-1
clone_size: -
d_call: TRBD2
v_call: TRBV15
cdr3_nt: TGTGCCACCAGCAGAGATAGTGGTAGCGGGGGGGGAATGGAGCAGTTCTTC
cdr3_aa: CATSRDSGSGGGMEQFF

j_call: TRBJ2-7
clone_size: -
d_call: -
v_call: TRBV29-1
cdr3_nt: TGCAGCGCCGGAGGGGCTAGCTACGAGCAGTACTTC
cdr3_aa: CSAGGASYEQYF

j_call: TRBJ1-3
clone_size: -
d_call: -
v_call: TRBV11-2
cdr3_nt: TGTGCCAGCAGCTTAGTTTCTGCTGGAAACACCATATATTTT
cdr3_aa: CASSLVSAGNTIYF

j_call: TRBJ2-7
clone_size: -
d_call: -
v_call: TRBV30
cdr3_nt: TGTGCCTGGAGGGTGGGACTGGTCAGGGACGAGCAGTACTTC
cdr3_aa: CAWRVGLVRDEQYF

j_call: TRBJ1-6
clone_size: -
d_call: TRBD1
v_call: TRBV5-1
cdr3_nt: TGCGCCAGCAGCTTGGGGGGAACAGGGGTTGTGTCACCCCTCCACTTT
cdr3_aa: CASSLGGTGVVSPLHF

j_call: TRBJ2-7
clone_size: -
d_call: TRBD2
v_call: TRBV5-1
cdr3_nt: TGCGCCAGCACACCGGGACTAGGGCCCTACGAGCAGTACTTC
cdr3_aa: CASTPGLGPYEQYF

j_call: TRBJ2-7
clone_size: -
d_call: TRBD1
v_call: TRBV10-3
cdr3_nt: TGTGCCATCAGTTCCCATGGGACAGCTGTCTCCTACGAGCAGTACTTC
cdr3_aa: CAISSHGTAVSYEQYF

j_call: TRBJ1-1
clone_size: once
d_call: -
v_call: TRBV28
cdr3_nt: TGTGCCAGCAGTTGGCGGCAGGGTGAAGCTTTCTTT
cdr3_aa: CASSWRQGEAFF

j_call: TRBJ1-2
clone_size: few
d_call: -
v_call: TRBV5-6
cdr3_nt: TGTGCCAGCAGCTTGGTAGTGCGACAAGAGTATGGCTACACCTTC
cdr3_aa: CASSLVVRQEYGYTF

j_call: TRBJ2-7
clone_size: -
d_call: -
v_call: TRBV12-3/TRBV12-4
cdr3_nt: TGTGCCAGCAGTTTCGGGGAGTCCTACGAGCAGTACTTC
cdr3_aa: CASSFGESYEQYF

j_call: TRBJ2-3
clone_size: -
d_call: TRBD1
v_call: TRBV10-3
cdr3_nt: TGTGCCATCAGTGAGGGACAGGGGACGGCAGATACGCAGTATTTT
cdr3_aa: CAISEGQGTADTQYF

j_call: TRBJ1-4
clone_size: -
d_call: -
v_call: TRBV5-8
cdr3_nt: TGTGCCAGCCTTTCAGGATTTTCTGAAAAACTGTTTTTT
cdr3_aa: CASLSGFSEKLFF

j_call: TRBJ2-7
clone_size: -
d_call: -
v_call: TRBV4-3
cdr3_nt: TGCGCCAGCAGCCCCGAGGCGAGGGCAAACTACGAGCAGTACTTC
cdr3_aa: CASSPEARANYEQYF

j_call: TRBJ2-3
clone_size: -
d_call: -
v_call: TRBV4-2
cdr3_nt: TGTGCCAGCAGCCAACGCACCCCCGGCGGGACTCCGCACCAAGATACGCAGTATTTT
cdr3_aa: CASSQRTPGGTPHQDTQYF

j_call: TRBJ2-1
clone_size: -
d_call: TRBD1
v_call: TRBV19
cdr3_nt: TGTGCCAGTATGGGACAGCTCGCTACGGATGAGCAGTTCTTC
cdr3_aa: CASMGQLATDEQFF

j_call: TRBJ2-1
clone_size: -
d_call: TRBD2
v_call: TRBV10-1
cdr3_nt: TGCGCCAGCAGCGGGACTAGCGGGAGCGATGAGCAGTTCTTC
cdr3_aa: CASSGTSGSDEQFF

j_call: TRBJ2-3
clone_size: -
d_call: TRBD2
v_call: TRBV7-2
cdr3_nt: TGTGCCAGCAGGGGGACTAGCGGGACTAGCACAGATACGCAGTATTTT
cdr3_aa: CASRGTSGTSTDTQYF

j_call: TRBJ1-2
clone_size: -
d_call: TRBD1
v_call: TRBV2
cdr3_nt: TGTGCCAGGAGACAGGGAAATCAATATGGCTACACCTTC
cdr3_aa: CARRQGNQYGYTF

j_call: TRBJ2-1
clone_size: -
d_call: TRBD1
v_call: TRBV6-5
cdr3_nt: TGTGCCAGCAGTTACTCGACAGGGCATCCCTACAATGAGCAGTTCTTC
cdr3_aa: CASSYSTGHPYNEQFF

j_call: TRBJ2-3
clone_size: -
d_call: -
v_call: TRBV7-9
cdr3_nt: TGTGCCAGCAGCTTAGCGCTCCAGGGTGGCACAGATACGCAGTATTTT
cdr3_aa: CASSLALQGGTDTQYF

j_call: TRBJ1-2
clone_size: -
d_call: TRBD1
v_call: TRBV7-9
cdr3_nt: TGTGCCAGCAGCTTAGCAGGGGGCACTGGCTACACCTTC
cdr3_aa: CASSLAGGTGYTF

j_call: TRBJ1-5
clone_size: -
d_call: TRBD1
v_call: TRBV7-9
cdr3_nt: TGTGCCAGCAGCCCTCTGGAGGGCAGGGGGCTTCAGCCCCAGCATTTT
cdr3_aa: CASSPLEGRGLQPQHF

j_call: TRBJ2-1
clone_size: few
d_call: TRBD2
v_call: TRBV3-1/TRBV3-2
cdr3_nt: TGTGCCAGCAGCCAAGATCCAGCGGGAGCGAAAAATGAGCAGTTCTTC
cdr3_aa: CASSQDPAGAKNEQFF

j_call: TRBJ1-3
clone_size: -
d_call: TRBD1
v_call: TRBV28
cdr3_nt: TGTGCCAGCAGTACGACAGGGTTTGGGGCTTTTGGAAACACCATATATTTT
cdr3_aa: CASSTTGFGAFGNTIYF

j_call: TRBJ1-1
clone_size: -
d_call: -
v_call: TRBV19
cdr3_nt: TGTGCCAGTAGTATAGACCTAAGGGGTGACACTGAAGCTTTCTTT
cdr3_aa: CASSIDLRGDTEAFF

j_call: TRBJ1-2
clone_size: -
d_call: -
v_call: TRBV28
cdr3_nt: TGTGCCAGCAGTTTTCTAACCGTCGTCCCCTATGGCTACACCTTC
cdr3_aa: CASSFLTVVPYGYTF

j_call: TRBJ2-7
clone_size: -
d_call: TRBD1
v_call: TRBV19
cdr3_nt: TGTGCCAGTAGTAAGACTTCGGGACAGGGGGCGAGCGAGCAGTACTTC
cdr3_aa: CASSKTSGQGASEQYF

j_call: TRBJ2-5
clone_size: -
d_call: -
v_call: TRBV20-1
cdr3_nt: TGCAGTGCCGACCCGGGTGAGACCCAGTACTTC
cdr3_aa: CSADPGETQYF

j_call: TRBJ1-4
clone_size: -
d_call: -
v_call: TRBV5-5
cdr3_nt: TGTGCCAGCAGCTTGGTCGGTAGAGAAAAACTGTTTTTT
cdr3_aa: CASSLVGREKLFF